This is a list of T cell receptor beta chains from one sample in a study of control samples from healthy donors and cancer patients. Produced via immunoSEQ multiplex PCR; TCRdb's table is partial and in-frame only. The data show 130,000 or so clones, with over 85% seen just once and 5.5% to 7% held by the top ten. The specimen sequenced was blood. The origin of the receptors is a man aged 18 to 29 in good health. The CDR3 runs from the conserved cysteine through the conserved F or W. D genes are given only for firm matches. Size values are once, few and many counts, or a class for expanded clones, and some rows have none.

V gene	D gene	clone size	J gene	CDR3 protein	CDR3 DNA
TRBV4-1	TRBD2	NA	TRBJ2-2	CASSQGLAGIDTGELFF	TGCGCCAGCAGCCAAGGACTAGCGGGGATTGACACCGGGGAGCTGTTTTTT
TRBV7-3	TRBD1	NA	TRBJ2-7	CASSMGQGYGYEQYF	TGTGCCAGCAGCATGGGACAGGGATACGGCTACGAGCAGTACTTC
TRBV7-3	TRBD1	NA	TRBJ2-7	CASSSSDRLSYEQYF	TGTGCCAGCAGCTCCTCGGACAGGCTCTCCTACGAGCAGTACTTC
TRBV19	TRBD1	NA	TRBJ2-3	CASIPQGAADTQYF	TGTGCCAGTATCCCACAGGGGGCCGCAGATACGCAGTATTTT
TRBV28	TRBD2	NA	TRBJ2-7	CASTSGSGASKLHEQYF	TGTGCCAGCACCTCAGGGAGCGGGGCTTCCAAACTCCACGAGCAGTACTTC
TRBV5-4	NA	NA	TRBJ2-3	CASSLGGGLSTDTQYF	TGTGCCAGCAGCCTCGGTGGGGGACTCAGCACAGATACGCAGTATTTT
TRBV5-4	NA	once	TRBJ1-1	CASSMAGITEAFF	TGTGCCAGCAGTATGGCGGGGATCACTGAAGCTTTCTTT
TRBV5-6	NA	NA	TRBJ2-7	CASSSSYEQYF	TGTGCCAGCAGCTCATCCTACGAGCAGTACTTC
TRBV3-1/TRBV3-2	NA	NA	TRBJ2-5	CASSQASGTQYF	TGTGCCAGCAGCCAAGCCAGCGGAACCCAGTACTTC
TRBV30	NA	NA	TRBJ1-1	CAWSPDTNTEAFF	TGTGCCTGGAGCCCAGATACAAACACTGAAGCTTTCTTT
TRBV3-1/TRBV3-2	NA	once	TRBJ2-7	CASSQDKSRGYEQYF	TGTGCCAGCAGCCAAGATAAGTCCCGGGGCTACGAGCAGTACTTC
TRBV6-1	NA	NA	TRBJ1-6	CASSAGAVLDRLNSPLHF	TGTGCCAGCAGTGCCGGGGCAGTGCTCGATCGATTAAATTCACCCCTCCACTTT
TRBV2	NA	NA	TRBJ1-6	CASSDRGSVNSPLHF	TGTGCCAGCAGTGATAGGGGATCCGTTAATTCACCCCTCCACTTT
TRBV9	NA	NA	TRBJ2-7	CASSGGDSPHYEQYF	TGTGCCAGCAGCGGGGGAGACAGTCCACATTACGAGCAGTACTTC
TRBV7-2	TRBD2	NA	TRBJ2-7	CASSSYSGATSYEQYF	TGTGCCAGCAGCTCGTATAGCGGGGCCACCTCCTACGAGCAGTACTTC
TRBV30	NA	once	TRBJ1-6	CAWRMTTGNSPLHF	TGTGCCTGGAGAATGACGACTGGTAATTCACCCCTCCACTTT
TRBV6-1	TRBD2	few	TRBJ2-1	CASSEEAGGPHEQFF	TGTGCCAGCAGTGAAGAAGCGGGGGGGCCCCACGAGCAGTTCTTC
TRBV2	TRBD1	NA	TRBJ1-1	CASSETRTGEAFF	TGTGCCAGCAGTGAGACTCGGACAGGAGAAGCTTTCTTT
TRBV2	TRBD2	NA	TRBJ2-6	CASSAQTSGGAYSGANVLTF	TGTGCCAGCAGTGCTCAGACTAGCGGGGGGGCTTACTCTGGGGCCAACGTCCTGACTTTC
TRBV6-2/TRBV6-3	NA	once	TRBJ1-6	CASSYLGRMLRYSPLHF	TGTGCCAGCAGTTACCTGGGACGGATGCTACGTTATTCACCCCTCCACTTT